This record looks at one TCR beta chain sequence and its context. Its matching antigen is unknown. The CDR3 consists of 16 residues. J lost 2 bases, V lost 5 bases, and 7 bases had no gene match. Looked up from germline, CDR1 is MNHEY and CDR2 is SMNVEV (reference sequence). The sample is drawn from a study of T cell responses to AZD1222 COVID-19 vaccine. Second doses at about 4 or about 12 weeks were pooled. Study-wide results and limits: Reportedly, nearly half of unique spike TCRs recognized epitopes outside B.1.351/B.1.1.7 mutations. Among the donors, most were white British and more were female, and clonal diversity was possibly underestimated. CD4 TCRs covered the whole spike, strongest at regions 160-218 and 743-854.

Assay: immunoSEQ multiplex PCR; the TCRdb copy retains only in-frame clones and omits some. The repertoire holds some 200,000 clones, with roughly 90% as singletons. The chain couples TRBV27 to TRBJ2-1; TRBD2 agrees at 9 bases. The sample was peripheral blood, taken 28 days after the second AZD1222 dose. The receptor was isolated from an adult who received the AZD1222 COVID-19 vaccine. In nucleotides, the CDR3 is TGTGCCAGCAGTCCTTATAGCGGGAGCGCCTACAATGAGCAGTTCTTC. This encodes CASSPYSGSAYNEQFF.